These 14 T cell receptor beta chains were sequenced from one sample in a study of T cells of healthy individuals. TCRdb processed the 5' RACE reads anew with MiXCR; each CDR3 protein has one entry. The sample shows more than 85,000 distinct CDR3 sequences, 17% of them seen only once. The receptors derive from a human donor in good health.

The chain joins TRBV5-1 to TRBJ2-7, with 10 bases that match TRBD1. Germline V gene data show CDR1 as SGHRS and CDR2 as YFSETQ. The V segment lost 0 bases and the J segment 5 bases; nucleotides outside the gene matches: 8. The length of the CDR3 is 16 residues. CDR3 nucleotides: TGCGCCAGCAGCTTGGCCCTTCGGACAGGGGGTGACGAGCAGTACTTC. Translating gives CASSLALRTGGDEQYF.

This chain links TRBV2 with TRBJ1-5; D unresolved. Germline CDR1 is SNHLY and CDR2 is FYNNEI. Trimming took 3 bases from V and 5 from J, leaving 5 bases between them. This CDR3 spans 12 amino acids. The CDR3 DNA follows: TGTGCCAGCAGTGACGCCTATCAGCCCCAGCATTTT. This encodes CASSDAYQPQHF.

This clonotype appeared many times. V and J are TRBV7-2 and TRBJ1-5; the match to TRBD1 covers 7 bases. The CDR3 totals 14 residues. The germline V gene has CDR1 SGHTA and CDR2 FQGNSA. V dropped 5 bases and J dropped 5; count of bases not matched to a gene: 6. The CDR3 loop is CASSRTGVDQPQHF. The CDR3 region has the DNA TGTGCCAGCAGCCGTACAGGGGTCGATCAGCCCCAGCATTTT.

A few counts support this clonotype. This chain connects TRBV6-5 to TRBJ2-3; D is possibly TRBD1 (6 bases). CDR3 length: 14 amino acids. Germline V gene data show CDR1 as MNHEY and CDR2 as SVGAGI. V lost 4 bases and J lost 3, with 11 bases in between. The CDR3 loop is CASSLSGTTDTQYF. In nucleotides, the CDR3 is TGTGCCAGCAGTTTATCCGGGACAACAGATACGCAGTATTTT.

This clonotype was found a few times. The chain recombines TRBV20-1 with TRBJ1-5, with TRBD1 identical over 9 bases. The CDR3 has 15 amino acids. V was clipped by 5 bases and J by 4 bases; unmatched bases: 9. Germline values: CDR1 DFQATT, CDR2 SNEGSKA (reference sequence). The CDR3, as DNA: TGCAGTGCTCAACAGGGGGCCCTGAGTAATCAGCCCCAGCATTTT. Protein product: CSAQQGALSNQPQHF.

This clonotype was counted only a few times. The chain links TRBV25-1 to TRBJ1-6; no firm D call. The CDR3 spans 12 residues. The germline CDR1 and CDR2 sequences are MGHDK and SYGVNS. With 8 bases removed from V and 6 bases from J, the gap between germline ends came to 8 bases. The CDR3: CASRPGNSPLHF. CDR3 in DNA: TGTGCCAGCCGCCCCGGTAATTCACCCCTCCACTTT.

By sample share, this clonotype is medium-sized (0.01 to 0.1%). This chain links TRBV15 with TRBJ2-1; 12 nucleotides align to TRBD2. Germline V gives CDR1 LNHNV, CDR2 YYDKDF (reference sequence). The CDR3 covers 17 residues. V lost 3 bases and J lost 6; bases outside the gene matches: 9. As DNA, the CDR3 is TGTGCCACCAGCAGTCCTACTCTAGCGGGGGGGCCCAATGAGCAGTTCTTC. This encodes CATSSPTLAGGPNEQFF. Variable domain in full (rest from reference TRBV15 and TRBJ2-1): DAMVIQNPRYQVTQFGKPVTLSCSQTLNHNVMYWYQQKSSQAPKLLFHYYDKDFNNEADTPDNFQSRRPNTSFCFLDIRSPGLGDTAMYLCATSSPTLAGGPNEQFFGPGTRLTVL.

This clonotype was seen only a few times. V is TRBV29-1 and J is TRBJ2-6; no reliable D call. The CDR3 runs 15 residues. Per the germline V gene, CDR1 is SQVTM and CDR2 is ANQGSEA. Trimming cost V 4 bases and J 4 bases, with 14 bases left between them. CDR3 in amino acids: CSVAWPGFGANVLTF. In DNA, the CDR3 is TGCAGCGTTGCGTGGCCCGGGTTCGGGGCCAACGTCCTGACTTTC.

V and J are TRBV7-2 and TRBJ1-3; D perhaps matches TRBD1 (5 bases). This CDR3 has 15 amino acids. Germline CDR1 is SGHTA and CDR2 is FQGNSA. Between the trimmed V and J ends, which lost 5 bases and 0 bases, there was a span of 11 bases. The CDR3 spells CASSAGSLSGNTIYF. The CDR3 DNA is TGTGCCAGCAGCGCAGGGAGCCTCTCTGGAAACACCATATATTTT.

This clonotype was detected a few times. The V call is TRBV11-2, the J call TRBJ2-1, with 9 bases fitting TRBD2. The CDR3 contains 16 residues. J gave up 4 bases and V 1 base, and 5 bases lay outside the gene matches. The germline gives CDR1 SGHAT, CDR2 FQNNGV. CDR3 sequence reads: CASSLASSGIYNEQFF. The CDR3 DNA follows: TGTGCCAGCAGCTTAGCCTCTAGCGGGATTTACAATGAGCAGTTCTTC.

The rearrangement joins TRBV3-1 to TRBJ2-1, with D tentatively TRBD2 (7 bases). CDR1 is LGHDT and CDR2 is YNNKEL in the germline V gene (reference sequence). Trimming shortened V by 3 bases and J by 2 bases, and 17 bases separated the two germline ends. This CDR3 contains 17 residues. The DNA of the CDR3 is TGTGCCAGCAGCCAGGGCCGCGGCGGGGGCCCCTACAATGAGCAGTTCTTC. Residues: CASSQGRGGGPYNEQFF.

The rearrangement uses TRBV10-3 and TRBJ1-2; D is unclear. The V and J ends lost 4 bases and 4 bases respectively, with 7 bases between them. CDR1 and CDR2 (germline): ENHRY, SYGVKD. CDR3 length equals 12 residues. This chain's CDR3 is CAISGFVYGYTF. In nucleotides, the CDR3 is TGTGCCATCAGTGGGTTTGTCTATGGCTACACCTTC.

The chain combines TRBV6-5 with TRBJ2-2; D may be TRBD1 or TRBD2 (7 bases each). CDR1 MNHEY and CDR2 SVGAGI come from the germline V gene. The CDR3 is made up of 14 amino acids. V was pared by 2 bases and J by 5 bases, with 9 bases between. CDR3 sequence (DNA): TGTGCCAGCAGTTACCAGGGGGGGACCGGGGAGCTGTTTTTT. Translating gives CASSYQGGTGELFF.

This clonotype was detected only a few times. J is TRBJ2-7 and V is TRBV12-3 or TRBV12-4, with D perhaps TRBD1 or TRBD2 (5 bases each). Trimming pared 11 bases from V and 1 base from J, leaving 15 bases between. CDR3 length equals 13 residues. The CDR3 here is CAVGLGESYEQYF. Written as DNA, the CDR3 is TGTGCCGTCGGGTTGGGGGAATCCTACGAGCAGTACTTC.